These 5 T cell receptor beta chains were all obtained from the same sample, sequenced in a study of blood T cell repertoires in COVID-19. Here immunoSEQ multiplex PCR was the method, and the copy in TCRdb shows in-frame clones only, minus some. The profile shows roughly 150,000 clones, under 90% of them singletons. The sequenced sample was PBMCs or T cells enriched from blood (not recorded which). These receptors were taken from a man aged 50-60 years who had recovered from COVID-19.

The CDR3 region is CASSLPVAGGSTDTQYF. The CDR3 coding sequence is TGTGCCAGCAGCTTACCCGTAGCGGGGGGGAGCACAGATACGCAGTATTTT. The gene calls are TRBV7-3 and TRBJ2-3; TRBD2 matches at 11 bases. V lost 2 bases, J lost 0 bases, and 4 bases stayed unmatched. CDR3 length equals 17 residues. The germline gives CDR1 SGHTA, CDR2 FQGTGA.

V gene TRBV2 combines with J gene TRBJ2-5; tentatively, D is TRBD2 (5 bases). The V end lost 10 bases, the J end lost 4 bases, and 13 bases lay between the germline ends. From germline, CDR1 is SNHLY and CDR2 FYNNEI. There are 12 residues in the CDR3. The CDR3 protein is CAITFRGETQYF. Here the CDR3 DNA reads TGTGCCATCACCTTTCGGGGAGAGACCCAGTACTTC.

The rearrangement uses TRBV27 and TRBJ2-7; possibly TRBD1 for D (5 bases). The germline gives CDR1 MNHEY, CDR2 SMNVEV (reference sequence). Trimming shortened V by 8 bases and J by 5 bases, and 16 bases separated the two germline ends. There are 13 residues in the CDR3. This CDR3 reads CASQRAGNHEQYF. Written as DNA, the CDR3 is TGTGCCAGCCAAAGAGCAGGGAACCACGAGCAGTACTTC.

The chain carries TRBV27 and TRBJ1-1, with D perhaps TRBD1 (6 bases). The V and J ends lost 4 bases and 6 bases respectively, with 21 bases between them. The CDR3 length is 16 residues. Germline-derived CDR1 and CDR2 are MNHEY and SMNVEV (reference sequence). CDR3 nucleotide sequence: TGTGCCAGCAGTTCAGCGGATTTCTACAGGGTTTCTGAAGCTTTCTTT. This sequence encodes CASSSADFYRVSEAFF.

The rearrangement joins TRBV7-6 to TRBJ1-6; D unresolved. The CDR3 is 14 residues long. The germline V gene encodes CDR1 SGHVS and CDR2 FNYEAQ. V lost 5 bases and J lost 7, with 12 bases in between. Written as DNA, the CDR3 is TGTGCCAGCAGCGCCGAGGGTGGGAATTCACCCCTCCACTTT. It translates to CASSAEGGNSPLHF.